This is a list of T cell receptor beta chains from one sample in a study of technical replicates of blood from several donors. TCRdb keeps only in-frame clones here, not all; method: immunoSEQ multiplex PCR. The data show roughly 60,000 clones, around nine tenths seen once. Sequences were obtained from PBMCs. The origin of the receptors is a human donor in good health. Some clones in this sample may be carry-over from other donors' samples. Both conserved end residues are part of each CDR3. The D gene is left open where the match is weak. Clone size is not always given. Where it is, it says once, few, many or a class for expanded clones.

>.|TRBV5-1|TRBJ2-7|.
TGCGCCAGCAGCTTTAGTAACGGGGGGCAGTACTTC
CASSFSNGGQYF
>.|TRBV2|TRBJ1-6|.
TGTGCCAGCCGGGGGATTACGAATTCACCCCTCCACTTT
CASRGITNSPLHF
>.|TRBV9|TRBJ1-2|TRBD1
TGTGCCAGCAGCCAGACAGGGTTTGGCTATGGCTACACCTTC
CASSQTGFGYGYTF
>.|TRBV15|TRBJ1-1|.
TGTGCCACCAGCAGAGATTTGGGGCCGGAAGCTTTCTTT
CATSRDLGPEAFF
>.|TRBV30|TRBJ1-5|.
TGTGCCTGGAGTGTACGCAGAAATCAGCCCCAGCATTTT
CAWSVRRNQPQHF
>few|TRBV30|TRBJ1-1|.
TGTGCCTGGATGCCCCGGACACCGAACACTGAAGCTTTCTTT
CAWMPRTPNTEAFF
>.|TRBV5-4|TRBJ1-2|.
TGTGCCAGCAGCTTGGAGACAAACTATGGCTACACCTTC
CASSLETNYGYTF
>.|TRBV29-1|TRBJ2-7|TRBD2
TGCAGCGTGGTGGGGGGGGTCTCCTACGAGCAGTACTTC
CSVVGGVSYEQYF
>.|TRBV5-6|TRBJ2-3|.
TGTGCCAGCAGCCCCGGGATAGGCTTAGGCACAGATACGCAGTATTTT
CASSPGIGLGTDTQYF
>.|TRBV4-1|TRBJ2-2|.
TGCGCCAGCAGCCGCGCGCCAGGACACAACACCGGGGAGCTGTTTTTT
CASSRAPGHNTGELFF
>.|TRBV5-1|TRBJ2-3|.
TGCGCCAGCAGCCCCCCTGGTGGGAGTAGTACAGATACGCAGTATTTT
CASSPPGGSSTDTQYF
>few|TRBV10-3|TRBJ1-2|.
TGTGCCATCAGTGAGTCGGCTGGCTACACCTTC
CAISESAGYTF
>.|TRBV7-9|TRBJ1-3|.
TGTGCCAGCAGCTTACGGCGGGGAAACACCATATATTTT
CASSLRRGNTIYF
>.|TRBV5-6|TRBJ2-2|TRBD2
TGTGCCAGCAGCTTGCCTGGCGGGAGCGTATATACCGGGGAGCTGTTTTTT
CASSLPGGSVYTGELFF
>.|TRBV7-2|TRBJ2-7|TRBD1
TGTGCCAGCAGCTTAGATGTGGACAGGGGTACCTACGAGCAGTACTTC
CASSLDVDRGTYEQYF
>.|TRBV13|TRBJ2-1|TRBD2
TGTGCCAGCAGCTTTACTAGCGGGATCAGTACCAATGAGCAGTTCTTC
CASSFTSGISTNEQFF
>once|TRBV10-3|TRBJ2-2|.
TGTGCCATCAGTTTGGGGGGAGAGGTCGGGGAGCTGTTTTTT
CAISLGGEVGELFF
>once|TRBV7-2|TRBJ2-7|TRBD2
TGTGCCAGCAGCTTAGGTGTCTTCCTAGCGGACGAGCAGTACTTC
CASSLGVFLADEQYF
>.|TRBV30|TRBJ2-7|.
TGTGCCTGGAGTGTCTGGGACTCCGAGCAGTACTTC
CAWSVWDSEQYF
>.|TRBV2|TRBJ2-6|.
TGTGCCAGCAGTGAAATTCGGCGAGGAAGTGGATCTGGGGCCAACGTCCTGACTTTC
CASSEIRRGSGSGANVLTF
>.|TRBV7-2|TRBJ2-2|TRBD2
TGTGCCAGCAGCGCACCGCTAACTAGCGGGAGGGCCCGGGAGCTGTTTTTT
CASSAPLTSGRARELFF
>.|TRBV5-1|TRBJ2-6|.
TGCGCCAGCAGCTTGAGGGTGGCAGGGGACTCTGGGGCCAACGTCCTGACTTTC
CASSLRVAGDSGANVLTF
>.|TRBV27|TRBJ2-3|TRBD2
TGTGCCAGCAGGCGACTAGCGGGAGGGCCAGGTACGCAGTATTTT
CASRRLAGGPGTQYF
>.|TRBV7-9|TRBJ2-2|TRBD2
TGTGCCAGCAGCCACGCTAGCGGGAGGGGGAACACCGGGGAGCTGTTTTTT
CASSHASGRGNTGELFF
>.|TRBV27|TRBJ2-1|.
TGTGCCAGCAGTCCTAGACATCTGGGGGCCAATGAGCAGTTCTTC
CASSPRHLGANEQFF
>.|TRBV4-3|TRBJ2-2|TRBD1
TGCGCCAGCAGCGACAGGGGTTACACCGGGGAGCTGTTTTTT
CASSDRGYTGELFF
>.|TRBV5-1|TRBJ2-6|TRBD1
TGCGCCAGCAGCCCAGGACAGGGGAGGTCTGGGGCCAACGTCCTGACTTTC
CASSPGQGRSGANVLTF
>.|TRBV7-2|TRBJ2-7|TRBD2
TGTGCCAGCAGCTTAGTGGCTAGCGGCCTTCCCTACGAGCAGTACTTC
CASSLVASGLPYEQYF
>.|TRBV30|TRBJ2-3|TRBD2
TGTGCCTGGAAACGCGGGAGAGGTACAGATACGCAGTATTTT
CAWKRGRGTDTQYF
>.|TRBV7-8|TRBJ2-7|TRBD2
TGTGCCAGCAGCTGGGGTGGACTAGCGGGAGCCTACGAGCAGTACTTC
CASSWGGLAGAYEQYF
>.|TRBV5-4|TRBJ1-3|.
TGTGCCAGCAGTAAAGACGGAGGCTCTGGAAACACCATATATTTT
CASSKDGGSGNTIYF
>once|TRBV11-1|TRBJ1-2|TRBD1
TGTGCCAGCAGCTCGGGACAGTCCTATGGCTACACCTTC
CASSSGQSYGYTF
>.|TRBV11-1|TRBJ2-5|TRBD2
TGTGCCAGCAGCTTTGGGAGCGGGAAGGTAGAGACCCAGTACTTC
CASSFGSGKVETQYF
>.|TRBV7-2|TRBJ1-5|.
TGTGCCAGCGGCACAGGATTAGATCAGCCCCAGCATTTT
CASGTGLDQPQHF
>.|TRBV7-6|TRBJ1-1|.
TGTGCCAGCAGCTTGGCAGGGCCGAACACTGAAGCTTTCTTT
CASSLAGPNTEAFF
>.|TRBV4-2|TRBJ1-5|TRBD1
TGTGCCAGCAGCCAAGGAAGGGACAGGAATCAGCCCCAGCATTTT
CASSQGRDRNQPQHF
>.|TRBV14|TRBJ2-3|.
TGTGCCAGCAGCCAAGGGGCGCCTAGCTCCAGAGATACGCAGTATTTT
CASSQGAPSSRDTQYF
>.|TRBV30|TRBJ2-1|TRBD1
TGTGCCTGGAGTTGGGACAGGGGCTACAATGAGCAGTTCTTC
CAWSWDRGYNEQFF
>.|TRBV2|TRBJ2-5|TRBD1
TGTGCCAGCCAACTTCCCGGGACAGGGGTCGAGACCCAGTACTTC
CASQLPGTGVETQYF
>.|TRBV19|TRBJ1-2|.
TGTGCCAGTAGTCGGGTTGGGTTTGGCTATGGCTACACCTTC
CASSRVGFGYGYTF
>.|TRBV18|TRBJ1-1|.
TGTGCCAGCTCACCGCAGGGGAACGAAGCTTTCTTT
CASSPQGNEAFF
>.|TRBV6-6|TRBJ2-7|TRBD1
TGTGCCAGCAGTTACTCCGGGACAGGGTTCTACGAGCAGTACTTC
CASSYSGTGFYEQYF
>.|TRBV4-2|TRBJ2-5|TRBD2
TGTGCCAGCAGAGCCCTAGCGGGGGGGCTCCGAGAGACCCAGTACTTC
CASRALAGGLRETQYF
>few|TRBV4-2|TRBJ2-5|TRBD1
TGTGCCAGCAGCCAAGGATTAGGGGGCGAGACCCAGTACTTC
CASSQGLGGETQYF
>once|TRBV7-2|TRBJ2-1|.
TGTGCCAGCAGCTTAGAGCGTAACTCTGAGCAGTTCTTC
CASSLERNSEQFF
>once|TRBV6-5|TRBJ2-3|TRBD1
TGTGCCAGCAGTACCGGGACAGCTAGCACAGATACGCAGTATTTT
CASSTGTASTDTQYF
>.|TRBV10-3|TRBJ2-5|.
TGTGCCATCAGTGAGAACCTGGGGGGGACCCAGTACTTC
CAISENLGGTQYF
>.|TRBV29-1|TRBJ2-7|TRBD1
TGCAGCGCAGGCCGAACAGGGGCCCACGAGCAGTACTTC
CSAGRTGAHEQYF
>once|TRBV23-1|TRBJ1-6|.
TGCGCCAGCACCGAACTACAGGGTTATAATTCACCCCTCCACTTT
CASTELQGYNSPLHF
>.|TRBV2|TRBJ2-5|TRBD2
TGTGCCAGGGGGGACTACACCTACCTCCAGGGAAGAGAGACCCAGTACTTC
CARGDYTYLQGRETQYF
>.|TRBV30|TRBJ1-5|.
TGTGCCTGGGCACCAGGGCTGGGGCAGCCCCAGCATTTT
CAWAPGLGQPQHF
>.|TRBV7-9|TRBJ1-1|TRBD1
TGTGCCAGCAGCCTAGACAGGGGGCAGGTGGACACTGAAGCTTTCTTT
CASSLDRGQVDTEAFF
>.|TRBV4-2|TRBJ2-7|TRBD2
TGTGCCAGCAGCCAAGCCGGGACTAGCTCCTACGAGCAGTACTTC
CASSQAGTSSYEQYF
>.|TRBV5-1|TRBJ2-1|TRBD2
TGCGCCAGCAGCTTGACTAGCGGGGGGGCCAATGAGCAGTTCTTC
CASSLTSGGANEQFF
>.|TRBV20-1|TRBJ2-7|.
TGCAGTGCTAGGTTGGAGTACGAGCAGTACTTC
CSARLEYEQYF